Listed below are T cell receptor beta chains from one sample, sequenced in a study of T cells in Graves' hyperthyroidism and ophthalmopathy. TCRdb processed the multiplex PCR reads anew with MiXCR; each CDR3 protein has one entry. The sample shows around 420,000 distinct CDR3 sequences, 12% to 15% of them seen only once. The sequencing input was blood. Source of these receptors: a woman aged 18-29 years with Graves' hyperthyroidism. CDR3s include the opening cysteine and the closing phenylalanine or tryptophan. A D gene is named only where the DNA matches it firmly. Only some rows state a clone size, as once, few, many or a class for expanded clones.

J: TRBJ2-6; V: TRBV28; length: 15; D: .; size: .; CDR3: CASSLAGTGANVLTF; DNA: TGTGCCAGCAGTTTGGCAGGGACTGGGGCCAACGTCCTGACTTTC
J: TRBJ2-5; V: TRBV20-1; length: 14; D: TRBD2; size: many; CDR3: CSAGGRVYTETQYF; DNA: TGCAGTGCAGGCGGGAGGGTCTATACGGAGACCCAGTACTTC
J: TRBJ1-1; V: TRBV28; length: 12; D: .; size: few; CDR3: CASSLYRLSAFF; DNA: TGTGCCAGCAGTTTATACAGGTTGAGTGCTTTCTTT
J: TRBJ1-1; V: TRBV20-1; length: 15; D: .; size: many; CDR3: CSARDFRGSIAEAFF; DNA: TGCAGTGCTAGAGATTTTCGGGGGAGTATCGCTGAAGCTTTCTTT
J: TRBJ2-5; V: TRBV20-1; length: 14; D: TRBD1; size: many; CDR3: CSASRDRLQETQYF; DNA: TGCAGTGCTAGCCGGGACAGGCTCCAAGAGACCCAGTACTTC
J: TRBJ2-5; V: TRBV5-1; length: 14; D: TRBD2; size: few; CDR3: CASSPGTNKETQYF; DNA: TGCGCCAGCAGCCCCGGGACTAATAAAGAGACCCAGTACTTC
J: TRBJ2-7; V: TRBV7-8; length: 17; D: TRBD2; size: many; CDR3: CASSSGRGLAGVGEQYF; DNA: TGTGCCAGCAGCTCCGGACGGGGACTAGCGGGAGTTGGAGAGCAGTACTTC
J: TRBJ1-2; V: TRBV19; length: 15; D: .; size: many; CDR3: CASSIVRAFGYGYTF; DNA: TGTGCCAGTAGTATCGTGCGGGCTTTCGGCTATGGCTACACCTTC
J: TRBJ2-1; V: TRBV20-1; length: 11; D: .; size: few; CDR3: CSARSHNEQFF; DNA: TGCAGTGCTAGAAGCCACAATGAGCAGTTCTTC
J: TRBJ1-4; V: TRBV6-1; length: 16; D: .; size: many; CDR3: CASSGDRTLWDEKLFF; DNA: TGTGCCAGCAGCGGCGACAGGACCCTTTGGGATGAAAAACTGTTTTTT
J: TRBJ1-1; V: TRBV20-1; length: 12; D: TRBD1; size: few; CDR3: CSAGTGASEAFF; DNA: TGCAGCGCCGGGACAGGGGCCTCTGAAGCTTTCTTT
J: TRBJ2-2; V: TRBV9; length: 16; D: .; size: few; CDR3: CASSVRDSTNTGELFF; DNA: TGTGCCAGCAGCGTCCGGGACTCCACGAACACCGGGGAGCTGTTTTTT
J: TRBJ2-1; V: TRBV9; length: 16; D: .; size: .; CDR3: CASSPGERLHYNEQFF; DNA: TGTGCCAGCAGCCCTGGGGAGCGGCTGCACTACAATGAGCAGTTCTTC
J: TRBJ1-4; V: TRBV4-3; length: 15; D: .; size: .; CDR3: CASSQERGNNEKLFF; DNA: TGCGCCAGCAGCCAAGAGCGGGGGAATAATGAAAAACTGTTTTTT
J: TRBJ1-5; V: TRBV19; length: 18; D: .; size: many; CDR3: CASSIGLAGRGSNQPQHF; DNA: TGTGCCAGTAGTATAGGTTTGGCAGGGAGGGGAAGCAATCAGCCCCAGCATTTT
J: TRBJ1-6; V: TRBV28; length: 14; D: .; size: many; CDR3: CATHRDGYNSPLHF; DNA: TGTGCCACCCATAGGGACGGTTATAATTCACCCCTCCACTTT
J: TRBJ1-6; V: TRBV6-1; length: 15; D: TRBD1; size: few; CDR3: CASTTGGQGRSPLHF; DNA: TGTGCCAGCACCACCGGGGGACAGGGACGATCACCCCTCCACTTT
J: TRBJ1-1; V: TRBV18; length: 16; D: .; size: .; CDR3: CASPPKGSDRVSEAFF; DNA: TGTGCCAGCCCCCCCAAAGGATCGGACCGGGTCTCAGAAGCTTTCTTT
J: TRBJ2-3; V: TRBV20-1; length: 17; D: TRBD2; size: many; CDR3: CSAPGLAGDPGTDTQYF; DNA: TGCAGTGCCCCCGGACTAGCGGGGGACCCAGGGACAGATACGCAGTATTTT
J: TRBJ2-7; V: TRBV24-1; length: 11; D: .; size: many; CDR3: CATSDGYEQYF; DNA: TGTGCCACCAGTGATGGGTACGAGCAGTACTTC
J: TRBJ1-2; V: TRBV9; length: 15; D: .; size: many; CDR3: CASSVDRDDNYGYTF; DNA: TGTGCCAGCAGCGTAGACAGGGACGATAACTATGGCTACACCTTC
J: TRBJ1-5; V: TRBV30; length: 12; D: .; size: many; CDR3: CAWSLWNQPQHF; DNA: TGTGCCTGGAGTCTGTGGAATCAGCCCCAGCATTTT
J: TRBJ1-2; V: TRBV30; length: 15; D: .; size: many; CDR3: CAWSPPDRDERGYTF; DNA: TGTGCCTGGAGTCCTCCCGACCGGGATGAACGTGGCTACACCTTC
J: TRBJ2-2; V: TRBV6-1; length: 13; D: .; size: many; CDR3: CASSRTSTGELFF; DNA: TGTGCCAGCAGCAGGACCTCCACCGGGGAGCTGTTTTTT
J: TRBJ1-2; V: TRBV6-9; length: 14; D: .; size: .; CDR3: CASSYRMDNYGYTF; DNA: TGTGCCAGCAGTTATCGAATGGACAACTATGGCTACACCTTC
J: TRBJ2-7; V: TRBV7-6; length: 13; D: TRBD1; size: few; CDR3: CADRGLAGYEQYF; DNA: TGTGCCGACAGGGGGCTAGCGGGCTACGAGCAGTACTTC
J: TRBJ2-2; V: TRBV7-9; length: 15; D: TRBD1; size: .; CDR3: CACSQTGVRTGELFF; DNA: TGTGCCTGCAGCCAGACAGGGGTGAGGACCGGGGAGCTGTTTTTT
J: TRBJ2-5; V: TRBV20-1; length: 12; D: .; size: .; CDR3: CSASGAQETQYF; DNA: TGCAGTGCTAGCGGGGCTCAAGAGACCCAGTACTTC
J: TRBJ2-5; V: TRBV5-6; length: 13; D: .; size: many; CDR3: CASSSGFRETQYF; DNA: TGTGCCAGCAGTTCTGGATTTCGGGAGACCCAGTACTTC
J: TRBJ1-2; V: TRBV29-1; length: 18; D: .; size: .; CDR3: CSPTWSVPNQGPNYGYTF; DNA: TGCAGCCCTACCTGGTCGGTGCCGAACCAGGGTCCTAACTATGGCTACACCTTC
J: TRBJ2-1; V: TRBV7-3; length: 15; D: TRBD1; size: few; CDR3: CASSLSRGQNNEQFF; DNA: TGTGCCAGCAGCTTAAGCAGGGGGCAAAACAATGAGCAGTTCTTC
J: TRBJ2-7; V: TRBV6-2/TRBV6-3; length: 14; D: .; size: .; CDR3: CASSWTRAGTEQYF; DNA: TGTGCCAGCAGTTGGACTCGAGCCGGGACTGAGCAGTACTTC
J: TRBJ2-7; V: TRBV27; length: 16; D: TRBD1; size: many; CDR3: CATRRTGGSSSYEQYF; DNA: TGTGCCACAAGGAGGACAGGGGGCTCAAGCTCCTACGAGCAGTACTTC
J: TRBJ1-2; V: TRBV2; length: 15; D: .; size: many; CDR3: CASSPRLQGLHGYTF; DNA: TGTGCCAGCAGTCCCCGCCTACAGGGTCTCCATGGCTACACCTTC
J: TRBJ2-7; V: TRBV7-9; length: 16; D: TRBD2; size: many; CDR3: CASSLVGLAGDYEQYF; DNA: TGTGCCAGCAGCTTAGTGGGACTAGCGGGTGACTACGAGCAGTACTTC
J: TRBJ2-7; V: TRBV11-1; length: 15; D: TRBD1; size: many; CDR3: CASSLSGTGGVEQYF; DNA: TGTGCCAGCAGCCTATCCGGGACAGGGGGCGTCGAGCAGTACTTC
J: TRBJ2-1; V: TRBV5-6; length: 12; D: .; size: many; CDR3: CASSFHLGEQFF; DNA: TGTGCCAGCAGCTTTCATCTGGGGGAGCAGTTCTTC
J: TRBJ2-7; V: TRBV6-5; length: 16; D: TRBD1; size: many; CDR3: CASSYSRGQGAYEQYF; DNA: TGTGCCAGCAGTTACTCGCGAGGACAGGGGGCCTACGAGCAGTACTTC
J: TRBJ1-2; V: TRBV28; length: 14; D: TRBD1; size: few; CDR3: CASSGTGGYYGYTF; DNA: TGTGCCAGCAGTGGGACAGGCGGGTACTATGGCTACACCTTC
J: TRBJ1-2; V: TRBV28; length: 12; D: .; size: many; CDR3: CASSRTFYGYTF; DNA: TGTGCCAGCAGTAGAACCTTTTATGGCTACACCTTC
J: TRBJ1-5; V: TRBV28; length: 14; D: .; size: many; CDR3: CASSTPMREEPQHF; DNA: TGTGCCAGCAGTACCCCAATGCGGGAAGAGCCCCAGCATTTT
J: TRBJ2-7; V: TRBV9; length: 15; D: TRBD2; size: .; CDR3: CASSVDDGRGYEQYF; DNA: TGTGCCAGCAGCGTCGATGACGGGAGGGGATACGAGCAGTACTTC
J: TRBJ2-4; V: TRBV7-9; length: 15; D: .; size: .; CDR3: CASSLSGVGKNIQYF; DNA: TGTGCCAGCAGCTTATCAGGGGTGGGCAAAAACATTCAGTACTTC
J: TRBJ2-7; V: TRBV20-1; length: 15; D: TRBD2; size: many; CDR3: CSARDIRLAGGEQYF; DNA: TGCAGTGCTAGAGACATTCGACTAGCGGGAGGAGAGCAGTACTTC